This paragraph covers one T cell receptor beta chain sequence. The sample is drawn from a study of metastatic and nonmetastatic thyroid tumors. The CDR3 spans 14 residues. Germline values: CDR1 SGHRS, CDR2 YFSETQ. V was pared by 0 bases and J by 1 base, with 6 bases between. MiXCR reprocessed the PCR reads for TCRdb. The repertoire has 27,000 or so clones, 16% of them found once; the top ten carry around 6.5%. Every patient underwent thyroid surgery untreated. The chain is built from TRBV5-1 and TRBJ2-3; D is undetermined. This sequence originates from a male donor with papillary thyroid cancer or a benign thyroid nodule (not recorded which). Some clones in this sample may be carry-over from other donors' samples. Input material: blood. This chain's CDR3 is CASSLAQRTDTQYF. CDR3 coding DNA: TGCGCCAGCAGCTTGGCCCAGCGCACAGATACGCAGTATTTT.